This entry lists 5 T cell receptor beta chains sequenced from one sample in a study of OX40 agonist ivuxolimab in advanced cancers. This table comes from immunoSEQ multiplex PCR, and its TCRdb copy is limited to in-frame clones, with some not included. Seen here are some 85,000 clones, approximately 90% observed once, and the top ten hold approximately 0.3%. Source: CD4+ or CD8+ T cells sorted from blood, taken in a trial of the OX40 agonist ivuxolimab. The receptors stem from an adult with an advanced solid tumor such as melanoma, head and neck, liver or kidney cancer.

The chain couples TRBV7-2 to TRBJ2-7, with no clear D. V was clipped by 2 bases and J by 5 bases, with 10 bases between them. Germline V gene data show CDR1 as SGHTA and CDR2 as FQGNSA. The length of the CDR3 is 13 residues. The CDR3 loop is CASSLPWVHEQYF. In nucleotides, the CDR3 is TGTGCCAGCAGCTTACCATGGGTACACGAGCAGTACTTC.

This chain links TRBV7-8 with TRBJ2-1, with TRBD1 matching 7 bases. CDR3 size: 15 residues. Germline loops: CDR1 SGHVS, CDR2 FQNEAQ. J lost 4 bases, V lost 5 bases, and 8 bases had no gene match. As DNA, the CDR3 is TGTGCCAGCAGCCCTAGTCGGGACAGATACAATGAGCAGTTCTTC. The encoded protein is CASSPSRDRYNEQFF.

This clone was recorded once. This sequence joins TRBV19 and TRBJ1-3; D unclear. Per germline, CDR1 LNHDA and CDR2 SQIVND (reference sequence). V lost 7 bases and J lost 4, with 20 bases in between. The length of the CDR3 is 16 residues. CDR3 loop: CASTIDGARSGNTIYF. CDR3 coding DNA: TGTGCCAGTACCATTGACGGAGCCCGCTCAGGAAACACCATATATTTT.

This rearrangement joins TRBV6-1 to TRBJ2-6; D possibly matches TRBD1 or TRBD2 (7 bases each). CDR1 is MNHNS, CDR2 SASEGT, per germline. Between the trimmed V and J ends, which lost 7 bases and 0 bases, there was a span of 10 bases. This CDR3 comprises 15 residues. The CDR3, as DNA: TGTGCCAGCATCAGGGGGGGCTCTGGGGCCAACGTCCTGACTTTC. Translated: CASIRGGSGANVLTF.

This clone was observed a single time. J is TRBJ2-3 and V is TRBV23-1; perhaps TRBD2 as D (6 bases). TRBV23-1 is an open reading frame whose function is uncertain. V gave up 0 bases and J gave up 2 bases, with 15 bases separating them. The CDR3 sequence is 17 residues long. The CDR3 is CASSQSLLGGDTDTQYF. The CDR3 region has the DNA TGCGCCAGCAGTCAATCCCTACTTGGCGGGGACACAGATACGCAGTATTTT.